Following are 10 T cell receptor beta chains from one sample sequenced in a study of blood T cell repertoires in COVID-19. Profiled with immunoSEQ multiplex PCR; TCRdb holds only in-frame clones, not every one. The sample holds under 85,000 clones, over 75% seen once. Sample: peripheral blood. These receptors were taken from a man in his 70s with active or convalescent COVID-19.

The chain couples TRBV7-9 to TRBJ1-2; TRBD1 might be the D (5 bases). With 5 bases removed from V and 2 bases from J, the gap between germline ends came to 12 bases. CDR3 length: 14 amino acids. Germline CDR1 and CDR2: SEHNR and FQNEAQ (reference sequence). The CDR3 protein is CASSTRTHNYGYTF. CDR3 nucleotide sequence: TGTGCCAGCAGCACCAGGACACACAACTATGGCTACACCTTC.

This sequence joins TRBV11-2 and TRBJ2-7; D is perhaps TRBD2 (5 bases). In germline, CDR1 is SGHAT, CDR2 FQNNGV. Trimming shortened V by 1 base and J by 3 bases, and 13 bases separated the two germline ends. The CDR3 has 15 residues. CDR3 bases: TGTGCCAGCAGCTTAGCTTATGGGGAGTTCTACGAGCAGTACTTC. Protein sequence: CASSLAYGEFYEQYF.

The chain combines TRBV7-8 with TRBJ2-1; D possibly corresponds to TRBD2 (6 bases). The V and J ends lost 1 base and 2 bases respectively, with 18 bases between them. The CDR3 runs 18 residues. The germline V gene has CDR1 SGHVS and CDR2 FQNEAQ. CDR3 sequence: CASSLGLVGGAPYNEQFF. For the CDR3, the DNA is TGTGCCAGCAGCTTAGGCCTCGTCGGCGGGGCGCCCTACAATGAGCAGTTCTTC.

This chain connects TRBV6-5 to TRBJ2-5, with D unclear. Trimming shortened V by 8 bases and J by 2 bases, and 9 bases separated the two germline ends. Germline loops: CDR1 MNHEY, CDR2 SVGAGI. CDR3 size: 12 residues. The CDR3 DNA reads TGTGCCAGCCACAGAGTTCAAGAGACCCAGTACTTC. It is translated as CASHRVQETQYF.

The chain joins TRBV7-2 to TRBJ1-1, with 9 bases identical to TRBD1. The length of the CDR3 is 16 residues. Germline values: CDR1 SGHTA, CDR2 FQGNSA. Losses at the gene ends were 5 bases for V and 1 base for J; bases not matched to a gene: 8. The CDR3 region is CASSPRQGVRNTEAFF. The DNA for the CDR3 is TGTGCCAGCAGCCCTCGACAGGGGGTACGGAACACTGAAGCTTTCTTT. Variable domain in full (rest from reference TRBV7-2 and TRBJ1-1): GAGVSQSPSNKVTEKGKDVELRCDPISGHTALYWYRQSLGQGLEFLIYFQGNSAPDKSGLPSDRFSAERTGGSVSTLTIQRTQQEDSAVYLCASSPRQGVRNTEAFFGQGTRLTVV.

V and J are TRBV7-3 and TRBJ2-1; 8 bases match TRBD2. After removal of 2 bases from V and 4 bases from J, the junction contained 4 bases not matched to a gene. The CDR3 contains 15 residues. Germline V gene lookup returns CDR1 SGHTA and CDR2 FQGTGA. The DNA for the CDR3 is TGTGCCAGCAGCTTACAGCGGGGGACATACAATGAGCAGTTCTTC. Translation gives CASSLQRGTYNEQFF.

The chain combines TRBV3-1 (or the pseudogene TRBV3-2) with TRBJ1-2, with D hard to call. V was cut by 5 bases and J by 2 bases, with 12 bases left in between. This CDR3 has 14 residues. Germline V lookup: CDR1 LGHDT, CDR2 YNNKEL (reference sequence). The CDR3 is CASSYSTVNYGYTF. The DNA of the CDR3 is TGTGCCAGCAGCTATTCTACAGTGAACTATGGCTACACCTTC.

The CDR3 nucleotides are TGTGCCAGCAGTAGATCGACAAATGAAAAACTGTTTTTT. As protein: CASSRSTNEKLFF. This chain connects TRBV6-1 to TRBJ1-4; D not certain. CDR1 and CDR2 from the germline V gene are MNHNS and SASEGT. The ends were cut back, 5 bases at V and 5 bases at J, with 9 bases in the middle. The CDR3 runs to 13 residues.

The rearrangement links TRBV5-1 to TRBJ2-1, with TRBD2 matching 10 bases. Trimming cost V 0 bases and J 9 bases; bases outside gene matches: 6. The germline CDR1 and CDR2 sequences are SGHRS and YFSETQ. This CDR3 region has 15 residues. The CDR3 DNA is TGCGCCAGCAGCTTGGAAGCGGGGGGGCTCAGTGAGCAGTTCTTC. It yields the protein CASSLEAGGLSEQFF.

V is TRBV5-4 and J is TRBJ2-7; 7 bases are shared with TRBD1. The CDR3 contains 15 residues. CDR1 and CDR2 (germline): SGHNT, YYREEE (reference sequence). The V segment lost 0 bases and the J segment 3 bases; nucleotides outside the gene matches: 6. CDR3 sequence (DNA): TGTGCCAGCAGCTTGGTCGCAGGGGGAATCTACGAGCAGTACTTC. It yields the protein CASSLVAGGIYEQYF. The complete variable domain, with remaining parts taken from reference TRBV5-4 and TRBJ2-7, reads ETGVTQSPTHLIKTRGQQVTLRCSSQSGHNTVSWYQQALGQGPQFIFQYYREEENGRGNFPPRFSGLQFPNYSSELNVNALELDDSALYLCASSLVAGGIYEQYFGPGTRLTVT.